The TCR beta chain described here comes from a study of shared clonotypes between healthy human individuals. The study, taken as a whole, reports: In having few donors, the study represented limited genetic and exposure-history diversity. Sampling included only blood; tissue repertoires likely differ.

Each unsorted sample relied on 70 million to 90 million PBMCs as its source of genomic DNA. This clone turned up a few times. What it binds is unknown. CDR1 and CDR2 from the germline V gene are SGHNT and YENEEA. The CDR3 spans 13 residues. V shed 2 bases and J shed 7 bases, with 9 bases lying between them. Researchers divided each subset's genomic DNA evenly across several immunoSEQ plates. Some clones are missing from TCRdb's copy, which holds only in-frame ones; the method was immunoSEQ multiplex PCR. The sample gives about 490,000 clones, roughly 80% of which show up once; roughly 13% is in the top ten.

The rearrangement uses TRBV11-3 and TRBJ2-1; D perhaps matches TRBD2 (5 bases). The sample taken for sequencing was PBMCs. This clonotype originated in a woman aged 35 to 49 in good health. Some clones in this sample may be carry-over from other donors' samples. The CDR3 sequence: CASSLLSGNEQFF. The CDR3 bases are TGTGCCAGCAGCTTACTGTCGGGGAATGAGCAGTTCTTC.